The present T cell receptor (beta chain) was sequenced within a study of tumor-infiltrating lymphocytes in primary liver carcinoma (TCRdb year 2017). Regarding the study in general: About five patients with histopathologically diagnosed primary liver carcinoma underwent surgical resection in China between late 2015 and March 2016. Of the five patients, three men and two women aged 30 to 69 years, four had hepatocellular carcinoma and one had combined HCC and intrahepatic cholangiocarcinoma. The five patients had tumors staged T1-T3 N0M0, with maximum diameters ranging from about 4.2 to 11 cm. Each sample produced about 3.5 to 7.13 million productive TCRbeta reads, and read depth showed no significant difference between tissue types. The study combined TCRbeta repertoire sequencing, expression microarrays and whole-exome sequencing across five regions of each liver tumor, with adjacent normal tissue and blood. A total of roughly 35 specimens from 5 patients underwent TCRbeta repertoire sequencing, comprising about 25 tumor regions, 5 adjacent noncancerous liver tissues and 5 peripheral blood samples. High reproducibility was observed for the technical replicate repertoires, with mean shared-clone rates approximately 0.9 and correlation coefficients above 0.95. The investigation overall reported the following: Compared with blood, tumors had a significantly larger share of the repertoire taken up by the top 250 clones (p = 0.039). Only 4 to 6 patients were included in the study, and the authors note that the findings should be validated in a larger study. Since the samples were bulk and unsorted, there was no way to compare CD4+ and CD8+ T cell repertoires. Because only the TCR beta chain was sequenced and unpaired alpha chains were not captured, true repertoire diversity is likely underestimated. Repertoire overlap was found to be higher between tumor regions (mean roughly 36%) than between tumor-adjacent (roughly 17%) or tumor-blood (about 14%) pairs, consistent with antigen-driven expansion.

Concerning this clonotype: Which antigen it targets is not known. The junction and the germline gene differ at one end; a read error may be behind it.

In the germline V gene, CDR1 corresponds to SGHAT and CDR2 to FQNNGV. The CDR3 holds 16 amino acids from the cysteine to the phenylalanine. The only DNA kept is the CDR3, 48 bases in frame from the first base. Blood RNA was extracted from unsorted whole blood using TRIzol reagent, and germline DNA was obtained with the DNeasy Blood & Tissue kit. Chronic HBV infection was present in the patients, and the patients were treatment-naive at sampling. Before surgery, about 4 milliliters of peripheral blood were collected into K2EDTA tubes. Using a constant-region primer and ProtoScript II reverse transcriptase, TCRbeta-specific cDNA was reverse-transcribed from 500 ng total RNA. Three nested multiplex PCR rounds, following a slightly modified ARM-PCR procedure, were used to build the TCRbeta libraries. The first two PCR rounds used multiplex TRBV1-TRBV30 forward primers with a Cbeta reverse primer, each for about 11 cycles. Sample barcodes and Illumina adapters were added in a final 25-cycle PCR with Deep VentR polymerase. Before sequencing, amplicons of 200-500 bp were gel-purified using a QIAquick gel extraction kit. The TCRbeta amplicons were sequenced with 250-bp paired-end reads on an Illumina HiSeq 2500. On the authors' methods: Trimmomatic v0.33 was used to quality-trim the reads, and FLASH v1.2.11 was used to merge paired reads so that full CDR3 sequences could be recovered. MiGEC v1.2.1b assigned V, D and J germline segments to the rearranged TCRbeta sequences. Clonotype statistics and Shannon-Wiener diversity indices were calculated with VDJtools v1.0.0. Except for diversity analysis, only each sample's 250 most abundant clonotypes were used in subsequent analyses to reduce sampling bias. TCRdb's own reprocessing of the public reads used fastp at Q25 and MiXCR and kept productive beta chains. Identical CDR3 protein sequences are pooled into one entry, listed with their most common genes and DNA. TCRdb, rather than the study authors, made the V and J calls. This sample lists hundreds of thousands of distinct CDR3 sequences; nearly 60% were detected once. Approximately 15% of the sample is held by the ten biggest clonotypes.

The source of this sequence is a woman in her 30s with primary liver carcinoma and hepatitis B virus infection. What was sequenced was peripheral blood. Rearrangement joined TRBV11-2 to TRBJ1-4; TRBD1 might be the D gene, on 6 matching bases. The CDR3 region reads CASSLGPRGSFEKVFF. The nucleotides read TGTGCCAGCAGCTTAGGGCCAAGGGGGAGTTTTGAAAAAGTGTTTTTT.